These 30 T cell receptor beta chains came from one sample sequenced in a study of cytomegalovirus exposure and HLA in healthy donors. The PCR employed 60 Vbeta primers together with 13 Jbeta primers. Profiling relied on immunoSEQ multiplex PCR, and the TCRdb table lists in-frame clones only, not all of them. The sample holds more than 110,000 clones, around 80% seen once. The material sequenced was PBMCs. The receptors originated from a man aged 30 to 39 in good health and CMV-seropositive.

The chain recombines TRBV23-1 with TRBJ1-1; no clear D. TRBV23-1 is annotated as an ORF whose role is uncertain. V was shortened by 0 bases and J by 4 bases, with 15 bases between the two germline ends. This CDR3 has 16 residues. DNA for the CDR3: TGCGCCAGCAGTCAATCGCCCCCTACGGGAGGCACTGAAGCTTTCTTT. This sequence encodes CASSQSPPTGGTEAFF.

The chain is built from TRBV28 and TRBJ1-5, with 7 positions matching TRBD1. The CDR3 spans 15 residues. Trimming took 8 bases from V and 0 from J; bases not matched to a gene: 7. CDR1 MDHEN and CDR2 SYDVKM come from the germline V gene. For the CDR3, the DNA is TGTGCCAGCGGGGACAGCGCTTATAGCAATCAGCCCCAGCATTTT. Translating gives CASGDSAYSNQPQHF.

The chain uses TRBV6-6 and TRBJ2-7; 11 bases are shared with TRBD2. The CDR3 length is 15 residues. Germline CDR1 MNHNY, CDR2 SVGAGI (reference sequence). Trimming removed 5 bases from V and 3 bases from J; junction bases left unmatched: 6. The CDR3 DNA sequence: TGTGCCAGCAGTAATCCGACTAGCGGGGTCTACGAGCAGTACTTC. Translating gives CASSNPTSGVYEQYF.

The V call is TRBV6-5, the J call TRBJ2-5; D possibly corresponds to TRBD2 (5 bases). V lost 6 bases, J lost 2 bases, and 13 bases lay in between. The CDR3 length is 14 residues. Germline loops: CDR1 MNHEY, CDR2 SVGAGI. CDR3 nucleotides: TGTGCCAGCAGGGGAACCCGGGGACAAGAGACCCAGTACTTC. Its protein product is CASRGTRGQETQYF.

The chain carries TRBV7-9 and TRBJ2-4; D possibly corresponds to TRBD1 (6 bases). Germline-derived CDR1 and CDR2 are SEHNR and FQNEAQ (reference sequence). Trimming stripped 3 bases from V and 4 bases from J, with 13 bases between. The length of the CDR3 is 15 residues. The CDR3 coding sequence is TGTGCCAGCAGCTTTAACCAGGGGCTAAAAAACATTCAGTACTTC. Its protein product is CASSFNQGLKNIQYF.

The chain combines TRBV7-2 with TRBJ1-1, with TRBD1 matching 8 bases. This CDR3 region has 13 residues. Germline trimming cut 7 bases from V and 5 bases from J; bases unmatched to any gene: 6. CDR1 SGHTA and CDR2 FQGNSA come from the germline V gene. The DNA of the CDR3 is TGTGCCAGCAACGACAGGGGCTCTACTGAAGCTTTCTTT. Its translation: CASNDRGSTEAFF.

Remarks on this clone: The junction and the germline gene differ at one end; a read error may be behind it. The V gene is TRBV6-6, the J gene TRBJ1-1, with a tentative D call TRBD1 (5 bases). Per the germline V gene, CDR1 is MNHNY and CDR2 is SVGAGI (reference sequence). This CDR3 is built from 14 residues. In DNA form, the CDR3 reads TGTGTCAGCAGTCGTCTACAGCAGGGATTAGGTGCTTTCTTT. This translates into CVSSRLQQGLGAFF.

On this clone: The junction differs from germline at one of its ends, possibly a read error. This chain uses TRBV7-7 with TRBJ2-1, with D tentatively TRBD1 (5 bases). From germline, CDR1 is SSHAT and CDR2 FNYEAQ (reference sequence). The length of the CDR3 is 13 residues. In DNA form, the CDR3 reads TGTGCTAGCAGCCCTATCAGGGACAATGAGCAGTTCTTC. Its protein is CASSPIRDNEQFF.

Worth noting for this clone: A read error may produce the germline difference seen at one junction end. The rearrangement joins TRBV7-9 to TRBJ1-5, with TRBD1 matching over 8 bases. CDR1 and CDR2 (germline): SEHNR, FQNEAQ (reference sequence). The CDR3 loop spans 13 amino acids. CDR3 loop: CSSSPTGDQPQHF. DNA for the CDR3: TGTTCCAGCAGCCCGACAGGGGATCAGCCCCAGCATTTT.

The gene calls are TRBV19 and TRBJ1-6; D call uncertain. The length of the CDR3 is 15 residues. From germline, CDR1 is LNHDA and CDR2 SQIVND (reference sequence). V was trimmed by 7 bases and J by 9 bases, leaving 19 bases between them. In DNA, the CDR3 is TGTGCCAGTAATTTCCGACGGGATGAAGGTTCACCCCTCCACTTT. This gives the protein CASNFRRDEGSPLHF. The full variable domain, completed using reference TRBV19 and TRBJ1-6, is DGGITQSPKYLFRKEGQNVTLSCEQNLNHDAMYWYRQDPGQGLRLIYYSQIVNDFQKGDIAEGYSVSREKKESFPLTVTSAQKNPTAFYLCASNFRRDEGSPLHFGNGTRLTVT.

This clone was recorded a few times. The chain carries TRBV5-6 and TRBJ2-6, with a possible D match to TRBD2 (5 bases). Germline assignment: CDR1 SGHDT and CDR2 YYEEEE. The CDR3 sequence is 16 residues long. V was trimmed by 2 bases and J by 2 bases, leaving 11 bases between them. As DNA, the CDR3 is TGTGCCAGCAGCTTCCGGGGTAGTGCTGGGGCCAACGTCCTGACTTTC. Translated, it gives CASSFRGSAGANVLTF. Together with reference TRBV5-6 and TRBJ2-6, the CDR3 gives the full variable domain: DAGVTQSPTHLIKTRGQQVTLRCSPKSGHDTVSWYQQALGQGPQFIFQYYEEEERQRGNFPDRFSGHQFPNYSSELNVNALLLGDSALYLCASSFRGSAGANVLTFGAGSRLTVL.

The chain links TRBV2 to TRBJ1-4, with D perhaps matching TRBD1 (6 bases). CDR1 and CDR2 from the germline V gene are SNHLY and FYNNEI. Trimming removed 7 bases at V and 7 bases at J, with 10 bases between. The CDR3 spans 12 residues. The CDR3 DNA reads TGTGCCAGCACAATCAGGGGTGAAAAACTGTTTTTT. The encoded protein is CASTIRGEKLFF. Full variable domain (missing parts from reference TRBV2 and TRBJ1-4): EPEVTQTPSHQVTQMGQEVILRCVPISNHLYFYWYRQILGQKVEFLVSFYNNEISEKSEIFDDQFSVERPDGSNFTLKIRSTKLEDSAMYFCASTIRGEKLFFGSGTQLSVL.

The chain is built from TRBV10-1 and TRBJ1-2, with 9 positions matching TRBD1. Germline V gives CDR1 WNHNN, CDR2 SYGVQD (reference sequence). Trimming cost V 5 bases and J 5 bases; bases outside gene matches: 3. The CDR3 length is 13 residues. As DNA, the CDR3 is TGCGCCAGCAGTCCCGGGACAGGGTATGGCTACACCTTC. Amino acid sequence: CASSPGTGYGYTF.

The sample holds a few counts of this clone. J is TRBJ2-6 and V is TRBV18, with a tentative D call TRBD1 (6 bases). Germline-derived CDR1 and CDR2 are KGHSH and LQKENI. The ends were cut back, 3 bases at V and 2 bases at J, with 8 bases in the middle. This CDR3 spans 15 amino acids. The CDR3 DNA reads as TGTGCCAGCTCACCGGACAGAGCTGGGGCCAACGTCCTGACTTTC. This sequence encodes CASSPDRAGANVLTF.

V and J are TRBV28 and TRBJ2-7; 7 bases map to TRBD1. Germline CDR1 is MDHEN and CDR2 is SYDVKM. The J segment lost 6 bases and the V segment lost 1 base, leaving 9 bases of the junction unmatched. This CDR3 contains 15 residues. Here the CDR3 reads CASSLFTGALREQYF. The CDR3 nucleotides read TGTGCCAGCAGTTTATTTACAGGGGCACTACGCGAGCAGTACTTC.

The chain couples TRBV28 to TRBJ1-6; D is possibly TRBD1 (5 bases). CDR1 and CDR2 (germline): MDHEN, SYDVKM. The V end was cut by 8 bases, the J end by 4 bases, with 12 bases between. CDR3 length equals 14 residues. The CDR3 spells CASYPGSYNSPLHF. The CDR3, as DNA: TGTGCCAGCTACCCAGGGTCGTATAATTCACCCCTCCACTTT. The full variable domain, completed using reference TRBV28 and TRBJ1-6, is DVKVTQSSRYLVKRTGEKVFLECVQDMDHENMFWYRQDPGLGLRLIYFSYDVKMKEKGDIPEGYSVSREKKERFSLILESASTNQTSMYLCASYPGSYNSPLHFGNGTRLTVT.

The chain uses TRBV27 and TRBJ2-3; 8 bases are shared with TRBD2. Per the germline V gene, CDR1 is MNHEY and CDR2 is SMNVEV (reference sequence). This CDR3 contains 15 residues. J was trimmed by 2 bases and V by 6 bases; bases with no gene match: 7. CDR3 coding DNA: TGTGCCAGCAGCCGACTAGCGAGTGACACAGATACGCAGTATTTT. Residues: CASSRLASDTDTQYF.

This sequence joins TRBV18 and TRBJ1-1; 7 bases align to TRBD1. The germline gives CDR1 KGHSH, CDR2 LQKENI. The J segment lost 0 bases and the V segment lost 2 bases, leaving 3 bases of the junction unmatched. The CDR3 is 15 residues long. Here the CDR3 reads CASSPTGELNTEAFF. CDR3 nucleotides: TGTGCCAGCTCACCAACAGGGGAGTTGAACACTGAAGCTTTCTTT.

This CDR3 is CASTSRGYNSPLHF. CDR3 sequence (DNA): TGTGCCAGCACCTCTAGAGGATATAATTCACCCCTCCACTTT. The chain is built from TRBV28 and TRBJ1-6, with D unclear. Trimming removed 7 bases at V and 4 bases at J, with 11 bases between. The length of the CDR3 is 14 residues. The germline V gene has CDR1 MDHEN and CDR2 SYDVKM.

The chain links TRBV9 to TRBJ1-2; 9 nucleotides agree with TRBD1. The length of the CDR3 is 14 residues. V shed 0 bases, J shed 5 bases, and the junction held 2 bases outside the gene matches. Germline CDR1 is SGDLS and CDR2 is YYNGEE. The CDR3 here is CASSVAQGAYGYTF. The CDR3 bases are TGTGCCAGCAGCGTAGCACAGGGGGCTTATGGCTACACCTTC.

The J gene is TRBJ2-5, the V gene TRBV5-4, with D tentatively TRBD1 (5 bases). The germline V and J ends were trimmed by 0 bases and 3 bases, with 6 bases remaining between them. Germline-derived CDR1 and CDR2 are SGHNT and YYREEE (reference sequence). This CDR3 region has 13 residues. Here the CDR3 DNA reads TGTGCCAGCAGCTTGGAGACAGAAGAGACCCAGTACTTC. Translated: CASSLETEETQYF.

The rearrangement uses TRBV25-1 and TRBJ1-2, with 7 bases fitting TRBD1. Germline V CDR1 and CDR2: MGHDK, SYGVNS. The J segment lost 0 bases and the V segment lost 3 bases, leaving 4 bases of the junction unmatched. The length of the CDR3 is 15 residues. The CDR3 region has the DNA TGTGCCAGCAGTGATGGGACAGTCCCTAACTATGGCTACACCTTC. This gives the protein CASSDGTVPNYGYTF.

The rearrangement joins TRBV14 to TRBJ1-3; TRBD1 is a possible D gene (5 bases). Germline V gives CDR1 SGHDN, CDR2 FVKESK. V was cut by 5 bases and J by 1 base, with 18 bases left in between. The CDR3 is made up of 17 amino acids. Here the CDR3 DNA reads TGTGCCAGCAGCTTCAAACGGGGGATGGGTTCTGGAAACACCATATATTTT. Translating it yields CASSFKRGMGSGNTIYF.

The chain combines TRBV7-9 with TRBJ1-1; 10 nucleotides align to TRBD1. CDR1 and CDR2 from the germline V gene are SEHNR and FQNEAQ (reference sequence). The CDR3 is 17 amino acids. V was clipped by 1 base and J by 0 bases; unmatched bases: 5. The DNA for the CDR3 is TGTGCCAGCAGCTTAGACTGGACAGGGGGTATGAACACTGAAGCTTTCTTT. This encodes CASSLDWTGGMNTEAFF.

The rearrangement uses TRBV9 and TRBJ1-5; TRBD1 might be the D (5 bases). Trimming left V 3 bases short and J 2 bases short, with 15 bases between. The length of the CDR3 is 16 residues. Germline V lookup: CDR1 SGDLS, CDR2 YYNGEE. For the CDR3, the DNA is TGTGCCAGCAGCGGGGGGGTTGGGCCGGGCAATCAGCCCCAGCATTTT. This sequence encodes CASSGGVGPGNQPQHF.

The chain links TRBV19 to TRBJ2-1; 13 bases map to TRBD2. Germline loops: CDR1 LNHDA, CDR2 SQIVND (reference sequence). After removal of 7 bases from V and 0 bases from J, the junction contained 12 bases not matched to a gene. The CDR3 runs 19 residues. CDR3 protein: CASIYYRTSGSVSYNEQFF. The CDR3 nucleotides are TGTGCCAGTATCTACTACCGGACTAGCGGGAGTGTCTCCTACAATGAGCAGTTCTTC.

This clone was found once. The V call is TRBV27, the J call TRBJ1-5; no clear D. The CDR3 spans 12 residues. V lost 3 bases to trimming and J lost 3 bases, with 3 bases between them. Looked up from germline, CDR1 is MNHEY and CDR2 is SMNVEV (reference sequence). Here the CDR3 DNA reads TGTGCCAGCAGTTTTCTCAATCAGCCCCAGCATTTT. Encoded protein: CASSFLNQPQHF.

The V call is TRBV19, the J call TRBJ1-2; unclear D gene. Trimming removed 4 bases from V and 5 bases from J, with 8 bases in between. Germline-derived CDR1 and CDR2 are LNHDA and SQIVND (reference sequence). This CDR3 is 12 amino acids long. The chain's CDR3 is CASSNQAYGYTF. The CDR3 DNA reads TGTGCCAGTAGTAACCAGGCGTATGGCTACACCTTC.

The chain has TRBV7-6 and TRBJ1-2, with D perhaps TRBD1 (5 bases). The CDR3 length is 17 residues. Deletions cut 1 base from V and 4 bases from J, with 19 bases between. Germline CDR1 reads SGHVS; CDR2 reads FNYEAQ. Here the CDR3 reads CASSLDGYGWGGYGYTF. The DNA for the CDR3 is TGTGCCAGCAGCTTAGACGGGTACGGTTGGGGCGGCTATGGCTACACCTTC.

The CDR3 DNA reads as TGTGCCAGCAGCTCCTGGACGGGACTTGAGCAGTTCTTC. It encodes CASSSWTGLEQFF. The chain couples TRBV7-2 to TRBJ2-1, with D perhaps TRBD2 (6 bases). CDR1 SGHTA and CDR2 FQGNSA come from the germline V gene. V lost 4 bases, J lost 9 bases, and 13 bases lay in between. This CDR3 is 13 amino acids long.